Listed below are T cell receptor beta chains from one sample, sequenced in a study of cytomegalovirus exposure and HLA in healthy donors. The repertoire was sequenced with immunoSEQ multiplex PCR; TCRdb's copy has only in-frame clones and lacks some. This table holds under 250,000 clones, 76% found once. The sample comprised PBMCs. The source is a man aged 18 to 29 in good health and CMV-seronegative. Both conserved end residues are part of each CDR3. Each record gives: clone size, D gene, V gene, J gene, CDR3 DNA, CDR3 protein. The D gene is left open where the match is weak. Some rows have no size entry. The others give once, few or many, or a class for an expanded clone.

few	TRBD2	TRBV28	TRBJ2-7	TGTGCCAGCAGCCCACCCCGACTAGCGGGAGGAACCTACGAGCAGTACTTC	CASSPPRLAGGTYEQYF
once	-	TRBV7-9	TRBJ1-1	TGTGCCAGCACCCCTCTTGTAAACACTGAAGCTTTCTTT	CASTPLVNTEAFF
-	TRBD1	TRBV19	TRBJ2-2	TGTGCCAGTAGTATCAGACAGGGTCCCCTCACCGGGGAGCTGTTTTTT	CASSIRQGPLTGELFF
-	-	TRBV7-9	TRBJ1-5	TGTGCCAGCAGACCCCCGGGGAGCAATCAGCCCCAGCATTTT	CASRPPGSNQPQHF
-	-	TRBV9	TRBJ1-2	TGTGCCAGCAGCGGACCTGCCTCGCGGGGGAACGGCTACACCTTC	CASSGPASRGNGYTF
-	-	TRBV5-1	TRBJ1-1	TGCGCCAGCAGCTTGGGCGACAGGTCAGAAGCTTTCTTT	CASSLGDRSEAFF
-	TRBD2	TRBV5-3	TRBJ2-3	TGTGCCAGAAGCGATAGCGGGAGAGGTCCTGGGGATACGCAGTATTTT	CARSDSGRGPGDTQYF
few	TRBD2	TRBV6-6	TRBJ2-1	TGTGCCAGCAGCCAAGGGGCGGGAGTATTCTACAATGAGCAGTTCTTC	CASSQGAGVFYNEQFF
-	-	TRBV7-3	TRBJ2-1	TGTGCCAGCAGCTTAGAGTTAGCACCCTACAATGAGCAGTTCTTC	CASSLELAPYNEQFF
-	TRBD1	TRBV6-5	TRBJ1-2	TGTGCCAGCACCTATTCCGGACAGGGGGCTGGTGGCTACACCTTC	CASTYSGQGAGGYTF
-	TRBD2	TRBV4-2	TRBJ2-7	TGTGCCAGCAGGCGACTAGCGGGAGACGAGCAGTACTTC	CASRRLAGDEQYF
-	TRBD2	TRBV2	TRBJ2-7	TGTGCCAGCAGTGAAGGGCTAGCGGGGACTTACGAGCAGTACTTC	CASSEGLAGTYEQYF
-	-	TRBV7-8	TRBJ2-7	TGTGCCAGCAGCTTAGAGTTGGGCAGGGGATCGGCCTACGAGCAGTACTTC	CASSLELGRGSAYEQYF
-	TRBD2	TRBV7-3	TRBJ2-1	TGTGCCAGCAGCTCCGGGACTAGCGGGACGAGCTCCTACAATGAGCAGTTCTTC	CASSSGTSGTSSYNEQFF
-	TRBD2	TRBV11-2	TRBJ2-1	TGTGCCAGCAGCCCCCCGACTAGCGGGAACTTGCTAAATGAGCAGTTCTTC	CASSPPTSGNLLNEQFF
-	TRBD1	TRBV18	TRBJ1-1	TGTGCCAGCTCAGCGGACAGGGGGCCCGGTGGAGAAGCTTTCTTT	CASSADRGPGGEAFF
-	TRBD1	TRBV28	TRBJ2-1	TGTGCCAGCAGCGCCCGGACAGGGGCTAATTACAATGAGCAGTTCTTC	CASSARTGANYNEQFF
-	-	TRBV14	TRBJ2-5	TGTGCCAGCAGCCGCAACATTCAAGAGACCCAGTACTTC	CASSRNIQETQYF
-	-	TRBV23-1	TRBJ2-5	TGCGCCAGCAGTCGAGGAGCGGTCCAAGAGACCCAGTACTTC	CASSRGAVQETQYF
-	TRBD2	TRBV7-9	TRBJ2-7	TGTGCCAGCAGCTTAGGTGCTAGCGGAAACTACGAGCAGTACTTC	CASSLGASGNYEQYF
-	TRBD1	TRBV5-1	TRBJ2-7	TGCGCCACGGGGAGGGACAGGGGGCTCTACGAGCAGTACTTC	CATGRDRGLYEQYF
-	TRBD2	TRBV4-1	TRBJ2-7	TGCGCCAGCAGCCCCCCTAGCGGGGGGACCTACGAGCAGTACTTC	CASSPPSGGTYEQYF
-	-	TRBV29-1	TRBJ1-2	TGCAGCGTTGAGGGCGGGGCGGGTGGCTACACCTTC	CSVEGGAGGYTF
-	-	TRBV2	TRBJ1-2	TGTGCCAGCAGTGACGACAGGAGCTATGGCTACACCTTC	CASSDDRSYGYTF
-	-	TRBV11-2	TRBJ2-4	TGTGCCAGCAGCTTGGCAGGGTCATGGGACATTCAGTACTTC	CASSLAGSWDIQYF
-	TRBD1	TRBV5-1	TRBJ2-7	TGCGCCAGCAGCGGTCAACAGGGGGTGGCCTACGAGCAGTACTTC	CASSGQQGVAYEQYF
-	-	TRBV6-1	TRBJ1-2	TGTGCCAGCAGTTCGGGGCAGGGGAACTATGGCTACACCTTC	CASSSGQGNYGYTF
-	TRBD2	TRBV5-6	TRBJ2-1	TGTGCCAGCAGCGTCCTTTTGCCCGGGAGGGCCCTGAATGAGCAGTTCTTC	CASSVLLPGRALNEQFF
-	TRBD1	TRBV9	TRBJ2-5	TGTGCCAGCAGCCCCGGGACAGGGGTTGAGACCCAGTACTTC	CASSPGTGVETQYF
few	TRBD1	TRBV11-2	TRBJ1-1	TGTGCCAGCAGCACTCACAGGGGACCTATGAACACTGAAGCTTTCTTT	CASSTHRGPMNTEAFF
-	TRBD2	TRBV4-1	TRBJ2-1	TGCGCCAGCAGCCACCATAGCGGGGAGCAGTTCTTC	CASSHHSGEQFF
-	-	TRBV6-1	TRBJ2-1	TGTGCCAGCAGCCCACTGAGCTCCTACAATGAGCAGTTCTTC	CASSPLSSYNEQFF
-	TRBD2	TRBV27	TRBJ2-2	TGTGCCAGCAGTTTATGGGGGACTAGCGGGCCCGCGAACACCGGGGAGCTGTTTTTT	CASSLWGTSGPANTGELFF
-	TRBD2	TRBV11-2	TRBJ2-5	TGTGCCAGCAGCTTAGATCGTAGCGGGAGTACGGCGACCCAGTACTTC	CASSLDRSGSTATQYF
-	TRBD1	TRBV2	TRBJ1-2	TGTGCCAGCAGTGCAGAGACAGGGGGCGCGGATGGCTACACCTTC	CASSAETGGADGYTF
-	TRBD2	TRBV7-9	TRBJ2-1	TGTTCCAGCAGGTCTCCGATCCCCGGGACTAGCATGTACAATGAGCAGTTCTTC	CSSRSPIPGTSMYNEQFF
-	TRBD1	TRBV9	TRBJ1-2	TGTGCCAGCAGCAAAACCCTAGGGACAGTCTATGGCTACACCTTC	CASSKTLGTVYGYTF
-	-	TRBV7-3	TRBJ2-1	TGTGCCAGCAGCCCCACAGGATCTAATGAGCAGTTCTTC	CASSPTGSNEQFF
-	TRBD2	TRBV29-1	TRBJ2-7	TGCAGCGTCGCCCTGGGACTAGCGGGAGTCGTGTCCTACGAGCAGTACTTC	CSVALGLAGVVSYEQYF
-	-	TRBV6-1	TRBJ2-3	TGTGCCAGCAGTGAAGCGGGCGGGGGCCCCACAGATACGCAGTATTTT	CASSEAGGGPTDTQYF
-	TRBD1	TRBV5-6	TRBJ1-3	TGTGCCAGCAGCTTGCTCGGGACAGGGGGTCTCTACTCTGGAAACACCATATATTTT	CASSLLGTGGLYSGNTIYF